A single sample gave rise to the 27 T cell receptor beta chains below, sequenced in a study of post-analysis software for immune sequencing data. Points from the study as a whole: Patients showed TRBV5-6, TRBV5-1 and TRBV20-1 among roughly five TRBV segments more frequent than in controls.

Sequencing libraries made from TCR beta cDNA carried unique molecular identifiers. Each CDR3 protein gets one entry after TCRdb re-called the PCR reads with MiXCR. The sample carries about 540,000 distinct CDR3 sequences, 30% to 40% recorded once. Their recognized antigens are unknown. Sequencing was performed on blood. The receptors come from a girl between 2 and 17 years old with multiple sclerosis.

The chain employs TRBV6-6 and TRBJ1-2; 7 nucleotides match TRBD1. CDR3 length equals 15 residues. The germline gives CDR1 MNHNY, CDR2 SVGAGI (reference sequence). V lost 5 bases, J lost 0 bases, and 6 bases stayed unmatched. The CDR3 bases are TGTGCCAGCAGTCGACAGGGATTAGCTAACTATGGCTACACCTTC. This translates into CASSRQGLANYGYTF.

On this clonotype itself: One end of the junction is discordant with germline, which a read error may explain. The V call is TRBV29-1, the J call TRBJ2-1; 8 bases are a match to TRBD1. This CDR3 has 13 amino acids. Germline V CDR1 and CDR2: SQVTM, ANQGSEA. The CDR3 DNA is TGCAGCGGCAGGACAGGGAGCTACAATGAGCGGTTCTTC. This encodes CSGRTGSYNERFF.

V gene TRBV5-6 combines with J gene TRBJ1-6; possibly TRBD1 for D (5 bases). The CDR3 length is 14 residues. CDR1 is SGHDT and CDR2 is YYEEEE in the germline V gene. V was pared by 4 bases and J by 10 bases, with 15 bases between. CDR3 coding DNA: TGTGCCAGCAGCCCGGGGACCGGCGTGTCACCCCTCCACTTT. Translating it yields CASSPGTGVSPLHF.

This clonotype was counted between two and nine times. V is TRBV6-6 and J is TRBJ1-2; D gene unclear. V was cut by 7 bases and J by 1 base, with 1 base left in between. CDR1 and CDR2 (germline): MNHNY, SVGAGI (reference sequence). The CDR3 contains 10 residues. The CDR3 loop reads CASNNYGYTF. The DNA of the CDR3 is TGTGCCAGCAATAACTATGGCTACACCTTC.

This clonotype turned up a few times. This chain uses TRBV5-6 with TRBJ2-7, with unresolved D. Trimming left V 2 bases short and J 0 bases short, with 9 bases between. CDR1 and CDR2 from the germline V gene are SGHDT and YYEEEE. CDR3 length equals 14 residues. The CDR3 region has the DNA TGTGCCAGCAGCTTTAAAGGGCCCTCCTACGAGCAGTACTTC. Amino acids: CASSFKGPSYEQYF.

There are a few counts of this clonotype. The J gene is TRBJ2-7, the V gene TRBV12-3 or TRBV12-4; 7 bases align to TRBD1. The V and J ends lost 6 bases and 3 bases, in that order; junction bases with no gene match: 5. The CDR3 is 13 residues long. CDR3 amino acids: CASRATGLYEQYF. Written as DNA, the CDR3 is TGTGCCAGCAGAGCGACAGGGCTCTACGAGCAGTACTTC.

Only a few counts were recorded for this clonotype. This chain connects TRBV20-1 to TRBJ2-7; D gene unclear. V lost 0 bases and J 1 base, leaving 10 bases between the germline ends. CDR1 and CDR2 from the germline V gene are DFQATT and SNEGSKA (reference sequence). The CDR3 length is 14 residues. CDR3 protein: CSARDFGRSYEQYF. CDR3 nucleotide sequence: TGCAGTGCTAGAGATTTCGGCCGATCCTACGAGCAGTACTTC.

This clonotype has only a few counts. This chain links TRBV4-2 with TRBJ1-2; D is unresolved. Trimming removed 3 bases from V and 0 bases from J, with 17 bases in between. The length of the CDR3 is 17 residues. Looked up from germline, CDR1 is LGHNA and CDR2 is YNFKEQ. This CDR3 reads CASSQGRSTPSNYGYTF. CDR3 nucleotide sequence: TGTGCCAGCAGCCAGGGCAGGAGTACCCCCTCTAACTATGGCTACACCTTC.

This clonotype was found a few times. This chain links TRBV4-1 with TRBJ2-3; the match to TRBD2 covers 9 bases. Germline V gene lookup returns CDR1 MGHRA and CDR2 YSYEKL. CDR3 length: 16 amino acids. J was trimmed by 6 bases and V by 4 bases; bases with no gene match: 11. This CDR3 reads CASSPASGDLSDTQYF. CDR3 DNA sequence: TGCGCCAGCAGCCCCGCTAGCGGGGATCTCTCCGATACGCAGTATTTT.

This clonotype was counted a few times. DNA for the CDR3: TGTGCCAGCAGCCGATGGGACAGGGGCAACAATGAGCAGTTCTTC. Its protein is CASSRWDRGNNEQFF. The chain joins TRBV3-1 to TRBJ2-1; 10 nucleotides match TRBD1. J lost 5 bases, V lost 4 bases, and 5 bases had no gene match. Looked up from germline, CDR1 is LGHDT and CDR2 is YNNKEL (reference sequence). The CDR3 has 15 amino acids.

For this clonotype: Mismatch with germline at one junction end may stem from a read error. CDR3 sequence (DNA): TGCGCCAGCAGCTTAGGGACACAAGACACAGATACGCAGTATTTT. It specifies CASSLGTQDTDTQYF. The V and J genes are TRBV7-6 and TRBJ2-3, with D maybe TRBD1 (6 bases). The germline V gene has CDR1 SGHVS and CDR2 FNYEAQ. The CDR3 totals 15 residues.

The rearrangement links TRBV6-1 to TRBJ2-7; D ambiguous. The V end lost 3 bases, the J end lost 5 bases, and 14 bases lay between the germline ends. The V gene's germline CDR1 is MNHNS and CDR2 SASEGT. This CDR3 region has 14 residues. This chain's CDR3 is CASSDPSPSHEQYF. The CDR3 DNA sequence: TGTGCCAGCAGTGACCCGTCCCCGAGCCACGAGCAGTACTTC.

The chain has TRBV27 and TRBJ2-3; D gene unclear. The CDR3 spans 13 residues. In germline, CDR1 is MNHEY, CDR2 SMNVEV (reference sequence). Trimming took off 4 bases at V and 4 bases at J, with 9 bases between the two ends. For the CDR3, the DNA is TGTGCCAGCAGTTACCGGGCCTCAGATACGCAGTATTTT. It yields the protein CASSYRASDTQYF.

This clonotype turned up a few times. This chain joins TRBV7-2 and TRBJ2-7; 12 bases align to TRBD2. V shed 3 bases and J 2 bases; nucleotides not matched to a gene: 2. Looked up from germline, CDR1 is SGHTA and CDR2 is FQGNSA. The CDR3 consists of 15 residues. CDR3: CASSFLAGGPYEQYF. The CDR3 DNA sequence: TGTGCCAGCAGCTTCCTAGCGGGGGGGCCCTACGAGCAGTACTTC.

This clonotype was picked up a small number of times. The chain couples TRBV5-1 to TRBJ1-2, with D possibly being TRBD1 (5 bases). Looked up from germline, CDR1 is SGHRS and CDR2 is YFSETQ. This CDR3 spans 14 amino acids. The V gene lost 4 bases and the J gene lost 3 bases, with 13 bases spanning the gap. CDR3 sequence (DNA): TGCGCCAGCAGCCCGCTCGGGGGAGACTATGGCTACACCTTC. Its protein product is CASSPLGGDYGYTF.

This rearrangement joins TRBV20-1 to TRBJ2-3; D remains ambiguous. V lost 1 base and J 1 base, leaving 12 bases between the germline ends. The CDR3 is 15 amino acids. The germline V gene encodes CDR1 DFQATT and CDR2 SNEGSKA (reference sequence). CDR3 region: CSARGTLSGTDTQYF. For the CDR3, the DNA is TGCAGTGCTAGAGGTACTTTATCAGGCACAGATACGCAGTATTTT.

The chain combines TRBV5-4 with TRBJ1-4; D not resolved. This CDR3 is built from 13 residues. Per the germline V gene, CDR1 is SGHNT and CDR2 is YYREEE (reference sequence). V lost 2 bases, J lost 8 bases, and 10 bases lay in between. CDR3 amino acids: CASSFQEDEKLFF. CDR3 DNA sequence: TGTGCCAGCAGCTTTCAGGAGGACGAAAAACTGTTTTTT.

V and J are TRBV28 and TRBJ2-3; D gene ambiguous. The germline gives CDR1 MDHEN, CDR2 SYDVKM. This CDR3 has 13 residues. V lost 4 bases, J lost 7 bases, and 12 bases lay in between. The CDR3, as DNA: TGTGCCAGCAGTTACTTAGTCCAGAATACGCAGTATTTT. Its protein product is CASSYLVQNTQYF.

The J gene is TRBJ1-2, the V gene TRBV20-1, with 7 nucleotides matching TRBD1. CDR1 and CDR2 from the germline V gene are DFQATT and SNEGSKA (reference sequence). The trim removed 6 bases at V and 4 bases at J, leaving 14 bases unmatched. This CDR3 has 15 residues. CDR3 sequence reads: CSAVPGGMVRYGYTF. CDR3 bases: TGCAGTGCGGTCCCAGGGGGGATGGTCCGCTATGGCTACACCTTC.

A few counts support this clonotype. This chain links TRBV12-3 or TRBV12-4 with TRBJ1-2; D not certain. V was cut by 7 bases and J by 1 base, with 10 bases left in between. The CDR3 length is 13 residues. The CDR3 DNA reads as TGTGCCAGCAAAACAGACGGTAACTATGGCTACACCTTC. Protein: CASKTDGNYGYTF.

This chain connects TRBV3-1 to TRBJ2-1; a possible D gene is TRBD2 (7 bases). CDR3 length equals 17 residues. The V end was cut by 4 bases, the J end by 7 bases, with 23 bases between. Germline assignment: CDR1 LGHDT and CDR2 YNNKEL (reference sequence). The CDR3 region is CASSLLGGPIPVNEQFF. The CDR3 DNA is TGTGCCAGCAGCCTCCTCGGGGGGCCCATCCCGGTTAATGAGCAGTTCTTC.

Written as DNA, the CDR3 is TGTGCCAGCAGTTATCCTCCGGGACTAGCGTCGGATGAGCAGTTCTTC. Amino acids: CASSYPPGLASDEQFF. The chain combines TRBV6-6 with TRBJ2-1; TRBD2 aligns across 10 bases. The CDR3 covers 16 residues. Germline trimming cut 3 bases from V and 8 bases from J; bases unmatched to any gene: 10. Germline V CDR1 and CDR2: MNHNY, SVGAGI (reference sequence).

This clonotype was seen a handful of times. This chain joins TRBV29-1 and TRBJ1-2; 9 bases are a match to TRBD1. The CDR3 is made up of 16 amino acids. Germline CDR1 and CDR2: SQVTM and ANQGSEA. V shed 1 base and J 2 bases; nucleotides not matched to a gene: 8. CDR3 sequence reads: CSVEGTGTGRNYGYTF. CDR3 nucleotide sequence: TGCAGCGTTGAAGGGACCGGGACAGGGAGAAACTATGGCTACACCTTC.

This clonotype was detected a few times. This chain uses TRBV6-2 or TRBV6-3 with TRBJ2-7, with 7 bases lining up with TRBD1. Germline V lookup: CDR1 MNHEY, CDR2 SVGEGT. The V and J ends lost 5 bases and 10 bases, in that order; junction bases with no gene match: 20. The CDR3 has 16 residues. The CDR3 nucleotides are TGTGCCAGCAGTGCCCCGACAGGGACCCTCCTGTACGCCCAGTACTTC. Protein: CASSAPTGTLLYAQYF.

This clonotype was picked up a small number of times. The chain employs TRBV15 and TRBJ2-5, with 10 bases fitting TRBD1. The V and J ends lost 5 bases and 5 bases, in that order; junction bases with no gene match: 5. Germline-derived CDR1 and CDR2 are LNHNV and YYDKDF (reference sequence). The CDR3 is made up of 14 amino acids. The CDR3 region is CATSRQGALETQYF. CDR3 coding DNA: TGTGCCACCAGCCGACAGGGGGCTTTGGAGACCCAGTACTTC.

This chain uses TRBV18 with TRBJ2-2, with 7 bases aligning to TRBD2. CDR1 and CDR2 from the germline V gene are KGHSH and LQKENI. The length of the CDR3 is 15 residues. V trimming: 0 bases; J trimming: 4 bases; junction bases outside the gene matches: 2. CDR3 bases: TGTGCCAGCTCACCACCGGGAGGGGCCACCGGGGAGCTGTTTTTT. Encoded protein: CASSPPGGATGELFF.

In its sample, this clonotype was seen once. The chain joins TRBV5-1 to TRBJ1-5; 9 nucleotides align to TRBD1. This CDR3 has 15 residues. Germline CDR1 SGHRS, CDR2 YFSETQ. Losses at the gene ends were 0 bases for V and 4 bases for J; bases not matched to a gene: 2. CDR3 amino acids: CASSLGQGENQPQHF. CDR3 sequence (DNA): TGCGCCAGCAGCTTGGGACAGGGGGAGAATCAGCCCCAGCATTTT.